The T cell receptor (beta chain) described here comes from a study of Ad26.COV2.S vaccination and SARS-CoV-2 variants. Study-level findings and limits: Non-spike TCR breadth did not differ much between vaccine and placebo recipients.

The treatment: 19 received Ad26.COV2.S at low or high dose, single or two shots; about 5 received placebo; per-sample allocation not given. Samples were taken on day 63 after the first vaccine or placebo injection. Cohort 1b enrolled adults aged 18-55 years in Boston. As for this clone: The antigen is unknown.

The table came from immunoSEQ multiplex PCR; TCRdb's copy has only in-frame clones and leaves some out. The profile shows hundreds of thousands of clones, about nine tenths of them singletons. Trimming cost V 2 bases and J 0 bases; bases outside gene matches: 5. Germline-derived CDR1 and CDR2 are SGHRS and YFSETQ. CDR3 length: 17 residues. The chain couples TRBV5-1 to TRBJ2-6, with TRBD2 matching 7 bases. The sample was peripheral blood, taken in a trial of Ad26.COV2.S vaccine versus placebo. This TCR was sampled from a person between 18 and 59 years old who received the Ad26.COV2.S COVID-19 vaccine or a placebo. CDR3 residues: CASSFGLVNSGANVLTF. The CDR3, as DNA: TGCGCCAGCAGCTTCGGACTAGTGAACTCTGGGGCCAACGTCCTGACTTTC.